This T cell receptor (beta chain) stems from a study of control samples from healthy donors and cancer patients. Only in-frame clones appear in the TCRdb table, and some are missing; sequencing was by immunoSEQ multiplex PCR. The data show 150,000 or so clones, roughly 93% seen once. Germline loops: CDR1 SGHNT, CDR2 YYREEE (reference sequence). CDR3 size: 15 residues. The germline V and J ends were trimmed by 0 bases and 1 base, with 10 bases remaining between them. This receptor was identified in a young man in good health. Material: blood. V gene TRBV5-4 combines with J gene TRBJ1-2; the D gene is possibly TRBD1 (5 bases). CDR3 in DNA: TGTGCCAGCAGCTTGGGCCCGACAGATAACTATGGCTACACCTTC. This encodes CASSLGPTDNYGYTF.